This TCR beta chain was obtained from a study of T cells in localized non-small cell lung cancer. The ends were cut back, 2 bases at V and 8 bases at J, with 11 bases in the middle. This CDR3 is built from 13 residues. Per germline, CDR1 SGDLS and CDR2 YYNGEE. Study observations and caveats: Uninvolved adjacent lung had the highest recorded T cell clonality, with tumor below it. A higher density of T cells in blood coincided with extended overall survival. Researchers found a median around 61 of the top 100 tumor clones in adjacent lung.

Turning to this clone: Its matching antigen is unknown.

Using immunoSEQ multiplex PCR, the repertoire was profiled, and TCRdb retains in-frame clones only, with some absent. The data hold around 130,000 clones, with 89% observed a single time. This clonotype originated in a female donor older than 55 with stage I lung adenocarcinoma. The gene calls are TRBV9 and TRBJ2-1; D is undetermined. The specimen comprised peripheral blood, sampled before any cancer treatment. The CDR3 nucleotides are TGTGCCAGCAGCGTCCTCACCGGGCATGAGCAGTTCTTC. It codes for CASSVLTGHEQFF.